The entry that follows covers one T cell receptor (beta chain) sequence. How the authors handled the data: The authors estimated nucleated cell counts from reference gene primer amplification. Sequenced by immunoSEQ multiplex PCR; TCRdb stores in-frame clones only, minus some. The V and J calls and clone size were taken over from that table, and D and trimming were inferred from the DNA. This table has more than 95,000 clones, roughly 85% appearing once. Enrollment of patients from Seattle took place during active infection, with longitudinal follow-up. The CDR3 consists of 13 residues. Trimming stripped 5 bases from V and 0 bases from J, with 7 bases between. In germline, CDR1 is SGHAT, CDR2 FQDESV (reference sequence). The data originate from a study of blood T cell repertoires in COVID-19. About the research overall: The origin of the acute and convalescent COVID-19 samples was the United States, Italy and Spain. From T cells, B-cell-depleted T cells, or PBMCs came the material, which was cDNA or gDNA.

The chain recombines TRBV11-1 with TRBJ2-5, with unresolved D. This clonotype originated in a woman aged 80 or older with COVID-19, enrolled during active disease. Sequencing input: peripheral blood. The chain's CDR3 is CASSLDNQETQYF. The CDR3 nucleotides are TGTGCCAGCAGCCTCGACAACCAAGAGACCCAGTACTTC.